The 8 T cell receptor beta chains in this list originate from one sample, sequenced in a study of low-dose radiotherapy and immunotherapy resistance in tumors. Covering alpha and beta chains, TRAV- and TRBV-specific primers were used for the first-strand cDNA. The authors amplified TCRs for 15 to 25 PCR cycles with a constant-region primer and a V-primer adapter. TCRdb redid the calling of the reads with MiXCR, one entry per CDR3 protein. This table holds around 10,000 distinct CDR3 sequences, about 51% found once. The receptors here all came from a human donor with advanced metastatic prostate, ovarian, gallbladder or colorectal cancer (not recorded which). This table probably holds off-target reads from a library built for another chain.

The rearrangement joins TRBV5-6 to TRBJ1-5; D remains unclear. The V and J ends lost 0 bases and 4 bases respectively, with 2 bases between them. Germline CDR1 reads SGHDT; CDR2 reads YYEEEE. This CDR3 has 12 residues. Here the CDR3 reads CASSLGNQPQHF. The CDR3 region has the DNA TGTGCCAGCAGCTTGGGGAATCAGCCCCAGCATTTT. Filled out from reference TRBV5-6 and TRBJ1-5, the complete variable domain reads DAGVTQSPTHLIKTRGQQVTLRCSPKSGHDTVSWYQQALGQGPQFIFQYYEEEERQRGNFPDRFSGHQFPNYSSELNVNALLLGDSALYLCASSLGNQPQHFGDGTRLSIL.

This clonotype was counted only a few times. The chain carries TRBV6-8 and TRBJ2-1, with a tentative D call TRBD2 (5 bases). There are 13 residues in the CDR3. From germline, CDR1 is MNHGY and CDR2 SAAAGT. V shed 2 bases and J shed 11 bases, with 13 bases lying between them. CDR3 loop: CASSYGPGLKQFF. CDR3 nucleotides: TGTGCCAGCAGTTACGGGCCGGGGTTAAAGCAGTTCTTC.

The V and J genes are TRBV5-1 and TRBJ2-5; possibly TRBD2 for D (6 bases). The germline V gene encodes CDR1 SGHRS and CDR2 YFSETQ. V was cut by 5 bases and J by 5 bases, with 16 bases left in between. This CDR3 is 14 amino acids long. The chain's CDR3 is CASSSGTPGETQYF. The CDR3 DNA sequence: TGCGCCAGCAGTTCCGGGACTCCGGGTGAGACCCAGTACTTC.

The chain uses TRBV5-1 and TRBJ1-2; D gene unclear. Germline CDR1 and CDR2: SGHRS and YFSETQ. CDR3 size: 13 residues. Trimming pared 4 bases from V and 4 bases from J, leaving 11 bases between. CDR3 amino acids: CASSQKTSYGYTF. CDR3 coding DNA: TGCGCCAGCAGCCAAAAAACGTCCTATGGCTACACCTTC.

This clonotype was seen a handful of times. The rearrangement uses TRBV29-1 and TRBJ2-2; D unclear. Trimming removed 4 bases at V and 1 base at J, with 10 bases between. Germline V lookup: CDR1 SQVTM, CDR2 ANQGSEA. The CDR3 totals 14 residues. This CDR3 is CSVVGQMNTGELFF. In DNA form, the CDR3 reads TGCAGCGTTGTTGGGCAGATGAACACCGGGGAGCTGTTTTTT.

The DNA of the CDR3 is TGTGCCAGCAGCCAGGAAGCTACGGGGGATACGCAGTATTTT. Protein: CASSQEATGDTQYF. The rearrangement links TRBV3-1 to TRBJ2-3; a possible D gene is TRBD2 (5 bases). CDR1 is LGHDT and CDR2 is YNNKEL in the germline V gene (reference sequence). The CDR3 is made up of 14 amino acids. V gave up 3 bases and J gave up 6 bases, with 13 bases separating them.

This chain uses TRBV3-1 with TRBJ2-1; maybe TRBD2 (6 bases). The V gene's germline CDR1 is LGHDT and CDR2 YNNKEL (reference sequence). Trimming pared 3 bases from V and 0 bases from J, leaving 9 bases between. The CDR3 is made up of 15 amino acids. The DNA of the CDR3 is TGTGCCAGCAGCCAGGGGGGTAGCTCCTACAATGAGCAGTTCTTC. Its translation: CASSQGGSSYNEQFF.

The genes are TRBV27 and TRBJ2-7; D is uncertain. Germline V CDR1 and CDR2: MNHEY, SMNVEV (reference sequence). The CDR3 covers 12 residues. Trimming left V 8 bases short and J 7 bases short, with 15 bases between. The CDR3 nucleotides read TGTGCCAGCTGGACGTACTTGGGTGAGCAGTACTTC. Translating gives CASWTYLGEQYF.